The 18 T cell receptor beta chains in this list originate from one sample, sequenced in a study of T cells of healthy individuals. TCRdb passed the 5' RACE reads through MiXCR, listing each CDR3 protein once. This sample yields 100,000 or so distinct CDR3 sequences, of which roughly a sixth are seen a single time; around 6.4% belongs to the top ten. The receptors come from a human donor in good health.

This sequence joins TRBV28 and TRBJ2-1, with a tentative D call TRBD2 (5 bases). This CDR3 contains 15 residues. The germline V gene has CDR1 MDHEN and CDR2 SYDVKM. V dropped 8 bases and J dropped 0 bases, with 14 bases sitting between them. CDR3 amino acids: CASRRSHSSYNEQFF. The DNA for the CDR3 is TGTGCCAGCCGGAGGAGCCACAGCTCCTACAATGAGCAGTTCTTC.

This chain links TRBV20-1 with TRBJ2-3; D unclear. Germline V gives CDR1 DFQATT, CDR2 SNEGSKA (reference sequence). This CDR3 contains 13 residues. Trimming cost V 3 bases and J 5 bases, with 12 bases left between them. Written as DNA, the CDR3 is TGCAGTGCTAGTGCCCCTGGCGGAGATACGCAGTATTTT. Its translation is CSASAPGGDTQYF.

This clonotype has only a few counts. The chain carries TRBV12-3 or TRBV12-4 and TRBJ2-1, with a weak D call TRBD1 (5 bases). The CDR3 consists of 14 residues. Trimming took off 7 bases at V and 3 bases at J, with 13 bases between the two ends. CDR3 sequence reads: CASKPRVDYNEQFF. The CDR3 region has the DNA TGTGCCAGCAAACCCAGGGTCGACTACAATGAGCAGTTCTTC.

The gene calls are TRBV2 and TRBJ2-3; no clear D gene. V lost 5 bases and J 3 bases, leaving 18 bases between the germline ends. The CDR3 covers 16 residues. Germline CDR1 is SNHLY and CDR2 is FYNNEI. In DNA, the CDR3 is TGTGCCAGCAGTAAGGCCGGTCTCGAAGGGACAGATACGCAGTATTTT. It yields the protein CASSKAGLEGTDTQYF.

This clonotype was seen ten or more times. V is TRBV20-1 and J is TRBJ2-1; tentatively, D is TRBD1 or TRBD2 (6 bases each). This CDR3 contains 14 residues. Trimming cost V 7 bases and J 8 bases, with 21 bases left between them. Germline V CDR1 and CDR2: DFQATT, SNEGSKA (reference sequence). The CDR3, as DNA: TGCAGTGTAAGACTCCCTACTAGGGGGGATGAGCAGTTCTTC. It translates to CSVRLPTRGDEQFF.

This clonotype was seen a few times. The CDR3 loop reads CASSPPPGGTTYNEQFF. For the CDR3, the DNA is TGTGCCAGCAGCCCACCTCCTGGCGGGACCACCTACAATGAGCAGTTCTTC. The chain combines TRBV2 with TRBJ2-1; TRBD2 is a possible D gene (6 bases). The CDR3 covers 17 residues. V lost 6 bases to trimming and J lost 2 bases, with 20 bases between them. CDR1 SNHLY and CDR2 FYNNEI come from the germline V gene. Full variable domain (rest looked up from reference TRBV2 and TRBJ2-1): EPEVTQTPSHQVTQMGQEVILRCVPISNHLYFYWYRQILGQKVEFLVSFYNNEISEKSEIFDDQFSVERPDGSNFTLKIRSTKLEDSAMYFCASSPPPGGTTYNEQFFGPGTRLTVL.

The chain has TRBV6-2 or TRBV6-3 and TRBJ2-7; no definite D call. CDR3 length equals 13 residues. V lost 5 bases, J lost 4 bases, and 12 bases lay in between. CDR1 is MNHEY, CDR2 SVGEGT, per germline. CDR3 sequence reads: CASSRRDHYEQYF. The DNA of the CDR3 is TGTGCCAGCAGTCGTCGAGATCATTACGAGCAGTACTTC.

This clonotype has just a few counts. This chain connects TRBV6-2 or TRBV6-3 to TRBJ1-1; weak D call: TRBD1 (5 bases). In germline, CDR1 is MNHEY, CDR2 SVGEGT. This CDR3 has 16 amino acids. V lost 0 bases and J 6 bases, leaving 17 bases between the germline ends. In nucleotides, the CDR3 is TGTGCCAGCAGTTACTCCGGGGGTTGGGATCTATCTGAAGCTTTCTTT. Translation gives CASSYSGGWDLSEAFF.

This clonotype was observed many times. This chain links TRBV4-3 with TRBJ1-1; TRBD1 agrees at 7 bases. Trimming cost V 0 bases and J 3 bases; bases outside gene matches: 7. Germline CDR1 LGHNA, CDR2 YSLEER. This CDR3 is built from 16 residues. CDR3 region: CASSQDLTGWYTEAFF. CDR3 sequence (DNA): TGCGCCAGCAGCCAAGATCTGACAGGGTGGTACACTGAAGCTTTCTTT.

V usage is TRBV29-1 and J usage is TRBJ2-5, with D unclear. The CDR3 is 12 amino acids. Germline assignment: CDR1 SQVTM and CDR2 ANQGSEA. The V and J ends lost 4 bases and 5 bases respectively, with 11 bases between them. CDR3 coding DNA: TGCAGCGTTGGGGTTAGCAGCGAGACCCAGTACTTC. Encoded protein: CSVGVSSETQYF.

This clonotype has just one count. This chain connects TRBV5-1 to TRBJ2-3; TRBD2 matches at 13 bases. CDR3 size: 16 residues. Trimming removed 6 bases from V and 6 bases from J; junction bases left unmatched: 10. Germline CDR1 reads SGHRS; CDR2 reads YFSETQ. DNA for the CDR3: TGCGCCAGCACCCTACTAGGGACTAGCGGGATTGATACGCAGTATTTT. Translating it yields CASTLLGTSGIDTQYF.

There are many counts of this clonotype. V is TRBV5-1 and J is TRBJ2-4, with a weak D call TRBD2 (5 bases). CDR1 and CDR2 (germline): SGHRS, YFSETQ. The V gene lost 0 bases and the J gene lost 8 bases, with 15 bases spanning the gap. CDR3 length: 15 amino acids. The CDR3 loop is CASSLASFGEDIQYF. Here the CDR3 DNA reads TGCGCCAGCAGCTTGGCATCCTTCGGGGAAGACATTCAGTACTTC.

This rearrangement joins TRBV7-9 to TRBJ2-5; D uncertain. V was cut by 5 bases and J by 2 bases, with 12 bases left in between. The CDR3 has 14 residues. The germline V gene has CDR1 SEHNR and CDR2 FQNEAQ (reference sequence). CDR3 amino acids: CASSPFAEQETQYF. CDR3 coding DNA: TGTGCCAGCAGCCCCTTCGCCGAGCAAGAGACCCAGTACTTC.

This clonotype was seen repeatedly, ten times or more. J is TRBJ2-1 and V is TRBV12-5, with TRBD2 identical over 10 bases. V shed 2 bases and J 4 bases; nucleotides not matched to a gene: 2. The CDR3 has 15 amino acids. CDR1 and CDR2 from the germline V gene are LGHNT and FRNRAP. In nucleotides, the CDR3 is TGTGCTAGTGGTTTGAAAGCGGGGGGGTACAATGAGCAGTTCTTC. Its translation: CASGLKAGGYNEQFF.

This clonotype showed up many times. This chain joins TRBV4-1 and TRBJ2-1; 8 bases agree with TRBD2. The trim removed 7 bases at V and 6 bases at J, leaving 11 bases unmatched. In germline, CDR1 is MGHRA, CDR2 YSYEKL. The CDR3 contains 15 residues. CDR3 in DNA: TGCGCCAGCACGCACCCCGGGACTAGTATCAATGAGCAGTTCTTC. Its protein is CASTHPGTSINEQFF.

The chain recombines TRBV6-6 with TRBJ1-2; perhaps TRBD1 as D (5 bases). The length of the CDR3 is 15 residues. Trimming pared 2 bases from V and 4 bases from J, leaving 14 bases between. Germline V gives CDR1 MNHNY, CDR2 SVGAGI (reference sequence). The CDR3 here is CASSYGLGGPYGYTF. In DNA, the CDR3 is TGTGCCAGCAGTTACGGGCTCGGGGGACCCTATGGCTACACCTTC.

This clonotype has a count of ten or more. The chain combines TRBV4-2 with TRBJ2-7, with a weak D call TRBD2 (5 bases). With 0 bases removed from V and 1 base from J, the gap between germline ends came to 10 bases. The CDR3 extends over 15 amino acids. In germline, CDR1 is LGHNA, CDR2 YNFKEQ. In DNA, the CDR3 is TGTGCCAGCAGCCAAGAAGGAGGCAAATCCTACGAGCAGTACTTC. Protein: CASSQEGGKSYEQYF.

The V and J genes are TRBV15 and TRBJ1-4; the D is unclear. V lost 3 bases and J 8 bases, leaving 13 bases between the germline ends. The CDR3 sequence is 14 residues long. Germline V gene data show CDR1 as LNHNV and CDR2 as YYDKDF (reference sequence). This chain's CDR3 is CATSRTPEKEKLFF. CDR3 nucleotide sequence: TGTGCCACCAGCAGGACACCCGAGAAGGAAAAACTGTTTTTT. Filled out from reference TRBV15 and TRBJ1-4, the complete variable domain reads DAMVIQNPRYQVTQFGKPVTLSCSQTLNHNVMYWYQQKSSQAPKLLFHYYDKDFNNEADTPDNFQSRRPNTSFCFLDIRSPGLGDTAMYLCATSRTPEKEKLFFGSGTQLSVL.